This T cell receptor (beta chain) was retrieved from a study of blood T cell repertoires in COVID-19. Trimming removed 8 bases at V and 1 base at J, with 11 bases between. Germline V lookup: CDR1 KGHSH, CDR2 LQKENI. The CDR3 is 13 amino acids. Profiling relied on immunoSEQ multiplex PCR, and the TCRdb table lists in-frame clones only, not all of them. The table records fewer than 350,000 clones, approximately 90% of them present only once. The sample comprised PBMCs or T cells enriched from blood (not recorded which). This TCR was sampled from a woman aged 40-49 years with acute COVID-19. This chain connects TRBV18 to TRBJ1-1, with D unresolved. CDR3 region: CASNPTRNTEAFF. Here the CDR3 DNA reads TGTGCCAGCAACCCCACACGGAACACTGAAGCTTTCTTT.